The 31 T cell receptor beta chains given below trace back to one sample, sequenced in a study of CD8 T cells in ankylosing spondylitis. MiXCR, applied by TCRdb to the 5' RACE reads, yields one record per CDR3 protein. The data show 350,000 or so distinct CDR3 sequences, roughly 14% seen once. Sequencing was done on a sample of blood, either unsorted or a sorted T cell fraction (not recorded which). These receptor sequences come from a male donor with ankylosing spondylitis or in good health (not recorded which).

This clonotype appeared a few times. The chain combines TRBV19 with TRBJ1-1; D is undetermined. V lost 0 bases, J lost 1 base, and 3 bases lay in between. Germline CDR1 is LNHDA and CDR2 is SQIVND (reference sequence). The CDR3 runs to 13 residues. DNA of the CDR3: TGTGCCAGTAGTATAGAGGGGAACACTGAAGCTTTCTTT. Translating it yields CASSIEGNTEAFF.

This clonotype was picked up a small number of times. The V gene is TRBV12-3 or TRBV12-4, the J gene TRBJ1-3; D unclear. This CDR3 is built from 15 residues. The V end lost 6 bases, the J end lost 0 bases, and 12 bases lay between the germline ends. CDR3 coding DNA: TGTGCCAGCAGCAGCTGGGTGACCTCTGGAAACACCATATATTTT. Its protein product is CASSSWVTSGNTIYF.

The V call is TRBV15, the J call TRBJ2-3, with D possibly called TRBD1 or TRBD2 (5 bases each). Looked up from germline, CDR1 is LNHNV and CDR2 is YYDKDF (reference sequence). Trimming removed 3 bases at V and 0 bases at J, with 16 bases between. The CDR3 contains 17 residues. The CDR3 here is CATSRGTGTTSTDTQYF. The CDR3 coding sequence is TGTGCCACCAGCAGGGGAACCGGGACCACCAGCACAGATACGCAGTATTTT.

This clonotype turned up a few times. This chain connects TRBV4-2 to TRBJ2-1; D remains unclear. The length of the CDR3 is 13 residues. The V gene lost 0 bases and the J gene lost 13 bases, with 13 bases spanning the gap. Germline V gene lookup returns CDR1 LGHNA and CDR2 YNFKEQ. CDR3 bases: TGTGCCAGCAGCCAAGAGGTAGGGCAGCTACAGTTCTTC. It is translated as CASSQEVGQLQFF.

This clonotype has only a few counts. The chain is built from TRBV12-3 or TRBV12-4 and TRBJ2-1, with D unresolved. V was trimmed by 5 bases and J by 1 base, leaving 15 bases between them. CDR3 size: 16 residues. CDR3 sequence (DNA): TGTGCCAGCAGTCCAAAGGCAGGACCGTCCTACAATGAGCAGTTCTTC. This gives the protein CASSPKAGPSYNEQFF.

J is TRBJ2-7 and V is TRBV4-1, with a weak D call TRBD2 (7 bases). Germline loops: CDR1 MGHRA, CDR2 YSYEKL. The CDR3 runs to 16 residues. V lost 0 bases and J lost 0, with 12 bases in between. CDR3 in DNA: TGCGCCAGCAGCCAAGAGGAGGGGGGGATCTCCTACGAGCAGTACTTC. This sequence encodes CASSQEEGGISYEQYF.

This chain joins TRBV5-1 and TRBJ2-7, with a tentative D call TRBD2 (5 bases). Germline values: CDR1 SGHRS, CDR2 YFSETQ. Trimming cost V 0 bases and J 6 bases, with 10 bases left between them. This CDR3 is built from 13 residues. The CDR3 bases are TGCGCCAGCAGCTTGGACCTCCGGGGCGAGCAGTACTTC. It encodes CASSLDLRGEQYF.

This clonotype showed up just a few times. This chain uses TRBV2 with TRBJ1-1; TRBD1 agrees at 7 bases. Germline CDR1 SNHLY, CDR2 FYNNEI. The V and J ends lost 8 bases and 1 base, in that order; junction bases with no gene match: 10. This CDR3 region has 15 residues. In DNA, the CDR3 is TGTGCCAGCCGGACAGGTCGAAGATCGAACACTGAAGCTTTCTTT. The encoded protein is CASRTGRRSNTEAFF.

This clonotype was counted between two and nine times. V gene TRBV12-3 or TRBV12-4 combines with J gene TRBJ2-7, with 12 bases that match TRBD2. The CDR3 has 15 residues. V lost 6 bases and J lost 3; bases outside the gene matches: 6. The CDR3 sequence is CASSQTSGRDYEQYF. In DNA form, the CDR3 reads TGTGCCAGCAGCCAGACTAGCGGGAGAGACTACGAGCAGTACTTC.

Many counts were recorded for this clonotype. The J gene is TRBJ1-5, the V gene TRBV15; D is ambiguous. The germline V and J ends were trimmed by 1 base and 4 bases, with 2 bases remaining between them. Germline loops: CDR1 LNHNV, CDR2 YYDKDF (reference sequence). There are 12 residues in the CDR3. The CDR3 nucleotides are TGTGCCACCAGCAGAGGTAATCAGCCCCAGCATTTT. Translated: CATSRGNQPQHF.

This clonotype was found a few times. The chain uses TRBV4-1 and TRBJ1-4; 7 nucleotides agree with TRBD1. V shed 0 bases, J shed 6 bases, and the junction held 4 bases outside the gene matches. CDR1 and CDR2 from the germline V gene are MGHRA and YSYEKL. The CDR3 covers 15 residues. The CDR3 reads CASSQDPQGDEKLFF. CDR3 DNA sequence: TGCGCCAGCAGCCAAGACCCTCAGGGGGATGAAAAACTGTTTTTT.

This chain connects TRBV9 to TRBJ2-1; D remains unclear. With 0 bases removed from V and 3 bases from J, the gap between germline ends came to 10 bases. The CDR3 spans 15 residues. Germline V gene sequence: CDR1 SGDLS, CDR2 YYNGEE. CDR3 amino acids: CASSVGLQSYNEQFF. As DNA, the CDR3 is TGTGCCAGCAGCGTAGGACTCCAGAGCTACAATGAGCAGTTCTTC.

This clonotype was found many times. The CDR3 coding sequence is TGTGCCAGCAGCCCTTACAGGGGCCTAGGTGGCCGCACAGATACGCAGTATTTT. Its translation is CASSPYRGLGGRTDTQYF. The chain couples TRBV11-2 to TRBJ2-3; 7 nucleotides match TRBD1. The CDR3 has 18 residues. Germline assignment: CDR1 SGHAT and CDR2 FQNNGV. After removal of 5 bases from V and 1 base from J, the junction contained 15 bases not matched to a gene.

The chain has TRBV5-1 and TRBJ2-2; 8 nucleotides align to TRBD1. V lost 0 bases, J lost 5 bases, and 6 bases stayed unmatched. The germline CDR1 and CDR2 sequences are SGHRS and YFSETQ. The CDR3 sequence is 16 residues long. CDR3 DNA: TGCGCCAGCAGCTTGGAGACAGGGGAAGGTACCGGGGAGCTGTTTTTT. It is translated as CASSLETGEGTGELFF.

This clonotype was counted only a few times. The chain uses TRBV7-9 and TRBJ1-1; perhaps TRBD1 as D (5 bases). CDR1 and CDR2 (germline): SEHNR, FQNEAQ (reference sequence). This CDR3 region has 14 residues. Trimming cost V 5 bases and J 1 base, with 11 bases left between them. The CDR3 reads CASSTGRSNTEAFF. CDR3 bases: TGTGCCAGCAGCACGGGACGTTCGAACACTGAAGCTTTCTTT.

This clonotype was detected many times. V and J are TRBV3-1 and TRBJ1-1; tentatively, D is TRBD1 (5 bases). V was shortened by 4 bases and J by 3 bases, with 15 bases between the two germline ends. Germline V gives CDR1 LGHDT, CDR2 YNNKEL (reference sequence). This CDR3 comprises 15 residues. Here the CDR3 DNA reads TGTGCCAGCAGCCGTCGAGGAGGGGAGTACACTGAAGCTTTCTTT. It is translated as CASSRRGGEYTEAFF.

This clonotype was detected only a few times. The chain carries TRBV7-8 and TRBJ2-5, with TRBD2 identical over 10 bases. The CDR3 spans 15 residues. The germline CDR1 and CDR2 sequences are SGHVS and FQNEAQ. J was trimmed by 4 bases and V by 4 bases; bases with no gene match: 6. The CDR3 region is CASSSLAGGGETQYF. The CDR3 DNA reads TGTGCCAGCAGCTCCTTAGCGGGGGGTGGAGAGACCCAGTACTTC.

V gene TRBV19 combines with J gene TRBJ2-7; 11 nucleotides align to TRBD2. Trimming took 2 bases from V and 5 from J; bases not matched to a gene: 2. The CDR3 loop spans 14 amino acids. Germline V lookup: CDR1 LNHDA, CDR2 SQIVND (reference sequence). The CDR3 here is CASSIRLAGNEQYF. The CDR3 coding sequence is TGTGCCAGTAGTATAAGACTAGCGGGAAACGAGCAGTACTTC.

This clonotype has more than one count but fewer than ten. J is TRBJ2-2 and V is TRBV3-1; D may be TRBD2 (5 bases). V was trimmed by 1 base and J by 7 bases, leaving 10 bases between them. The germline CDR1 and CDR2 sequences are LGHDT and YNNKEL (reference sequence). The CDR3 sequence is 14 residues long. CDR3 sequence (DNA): TGTGCCAGCAGCCAAGGGGCTAGCTACGGGGAGCTGTTTTTT. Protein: CASSQGASYGELFF.

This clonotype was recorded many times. CDR3 protein: CSGNSPGGTDTQYF. The CDR3 region has the DNA TGCAGCGGAAACTCGCCGGGGGGCACAGATACGCAGTATTTT. The chain recombines TRBV29-1 with TRBJ2-3; a weak D match, TRBD2 (6 bases). CDR3 size: 14 residues. CDR1 SQVTM and CDR2 ANQGSEA come from the germline V gene. Deletions cut 7 bases from V and 1 base from J, with 15 bases between.

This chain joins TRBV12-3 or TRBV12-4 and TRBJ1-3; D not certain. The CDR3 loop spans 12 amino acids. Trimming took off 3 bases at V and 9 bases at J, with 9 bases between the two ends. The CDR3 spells CASSFEDGTIYF. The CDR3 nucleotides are TGTGCCAGCAGTTTTGAAGACGGCACCATATATTTT.

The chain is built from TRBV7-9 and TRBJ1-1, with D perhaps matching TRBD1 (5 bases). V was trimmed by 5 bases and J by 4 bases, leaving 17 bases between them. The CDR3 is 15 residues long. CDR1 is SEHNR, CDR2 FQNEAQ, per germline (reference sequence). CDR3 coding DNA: TGTGCCAGCAGCCGTCCGGCAGGGATGGGCACTGAAGCTTTCTTT. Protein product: CASSRPAGMGTEAFF.

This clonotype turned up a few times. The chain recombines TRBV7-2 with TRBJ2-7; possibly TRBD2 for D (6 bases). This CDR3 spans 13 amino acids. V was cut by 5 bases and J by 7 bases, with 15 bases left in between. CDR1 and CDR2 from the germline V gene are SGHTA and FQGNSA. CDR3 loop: CASSLDSAGEQYF. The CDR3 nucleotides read TGTGCCAGCAGCCTCGATAGCGCGGGGGAGCAGTACTTC. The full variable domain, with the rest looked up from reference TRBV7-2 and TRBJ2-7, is GAGVSQSPSNKVTEKGKDVELRCDPISGHTALYWYRQSLGQGLEFLIYFQGNSAPDKSGLPSDRFSAERTGGSVSTLTIQRTQQEDSAVYLCASSLDSAGEQYFGPGTRLTVT.

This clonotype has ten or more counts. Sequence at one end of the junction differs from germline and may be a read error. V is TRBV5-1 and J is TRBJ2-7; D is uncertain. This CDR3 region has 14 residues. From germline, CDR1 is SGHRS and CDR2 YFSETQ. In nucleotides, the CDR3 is TGTGCCAGCAGCTTAGAAGCAGGCTCCTACGAGCAGTACTTC. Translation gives CASSLEAGSYEQYF. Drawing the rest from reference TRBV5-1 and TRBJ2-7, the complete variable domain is KAGVTQTPRYLIKTRGQQVTLSCSPISGHRSVSWYQQTPGQGLQFLFEYFSETQRNKGNFPGRFSGRQFSNSRSEMNVSTLELGDSALYLCASSLEAGSYEQYFGPGTRLTVT.

This CDR3 is CASSLAGNQGGEQFF. The CDR3 nucleotides are TGCGCCAGCAGCTTGGCCGGGAACCAAGGAGGTGAGCAGTTCTTC. The chain has TRBV5-1 and TRBJ2-1, with D tentatively TRBD2 (5 bases). The CDR3 is 15 residues long. V was pared by 0 bases and J by 9 bases, with 16 bases between. The V gene's germline CDR1 is SGHRS and CDR2 YFSETQ.

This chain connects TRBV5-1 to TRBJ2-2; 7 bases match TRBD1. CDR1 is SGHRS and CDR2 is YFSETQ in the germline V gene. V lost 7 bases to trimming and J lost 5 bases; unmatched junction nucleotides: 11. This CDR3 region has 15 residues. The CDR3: CASGPDRATTGELFF. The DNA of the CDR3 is TGCGCCAGCGGACCTGACAGGGCCACTACCGGGGAGCTGTTTTTT.

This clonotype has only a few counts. The CDR3: CSASLLVGGLTDTQYF. The CDR3 coding sequence is TGCAGTGCTAGCCTCCTTGTGGGGGGCCTCACAGATACGCAGTATTTT. The genes are TRBV20-1 and TRBJ2-3; D is tentatively TRBD1 or TRBD2 (6 bases each). From germline, CDR1 is DFQATT and CDR2 SNEGSKA (reference sequence). The ends were cut back, 3 bases at V and 2 bases at J, with 18 bases in the middle. The CDR3 length is 16 residues.

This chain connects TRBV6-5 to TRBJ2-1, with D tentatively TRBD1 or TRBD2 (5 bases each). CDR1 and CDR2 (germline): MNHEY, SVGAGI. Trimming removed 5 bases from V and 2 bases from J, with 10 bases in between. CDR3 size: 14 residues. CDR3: CASSNRGPYNEQFF. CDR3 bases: TGTGCCAGCAGTAACCGGGGACCCTACAATGAGCAGTTCTTC.

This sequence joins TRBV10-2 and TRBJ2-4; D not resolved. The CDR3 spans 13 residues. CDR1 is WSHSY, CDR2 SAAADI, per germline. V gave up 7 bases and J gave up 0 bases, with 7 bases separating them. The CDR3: CASNDGAKNIQYF. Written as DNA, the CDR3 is TGCGCCAGCAATGACGGAGCCAAAAACATTCAGTACTTC.

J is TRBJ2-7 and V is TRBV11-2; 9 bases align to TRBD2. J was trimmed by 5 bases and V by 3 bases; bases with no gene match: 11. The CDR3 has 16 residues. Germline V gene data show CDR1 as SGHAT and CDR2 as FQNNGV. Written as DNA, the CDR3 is TGTGCCAGCAGCTTCTTGGCGGGAGGGCCTGTGGACGAGCAGTACTTC. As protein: CASSFLAGGPVDEQYF.

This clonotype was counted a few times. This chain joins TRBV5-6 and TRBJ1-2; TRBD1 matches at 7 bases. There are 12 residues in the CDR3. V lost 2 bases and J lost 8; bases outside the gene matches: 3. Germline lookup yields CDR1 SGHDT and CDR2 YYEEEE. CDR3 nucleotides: TGTGCCAGCAGCTTCAGGGGGAGCGGCTACACCTTC. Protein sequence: CASSFRGSGYTF.